This TCR beta chain was identified in a study of Graves' ophthalmopathy and Graves' hyperthyroidism. Study at large: Peripheral blood was obtained at first diagnosis, ahead of any treatment. Overall study results and limits: In separating ophthalmopathy from stable hyperthyroidism, a 13-signature model achieved 85% to 90% sensitivity and 81.08% specificity. Both an approximately 68% sensitivity and an approximately 75% specificity characterized the model's predictions of ophthalmopathy progression.

The CDR3 is 13 amino acids. Germline CDR1 is SGHKS and CDR2 is YYEKEE (reference sequence). Amplification targeted the TCR beta CDR3 regions, with RNA transcripts as the source material. The workflow started with a first-round RT-PCR run with HTBI primers and then moved on to a second-round multiplex PCR. TCRdb reprocessed the multiplex PCR reads via MiXCR and lists one record per CDR3 protein. The repertoire holds 600,000 to 950,000 distinct CDR3 sequences, with 35% to 50% as singletons. As for this clonotype: What it binds is not known. The junction departs from germline at one end; a sequencing error may be responsible.

The genes are TRBV5-5 and TRBJ1-2, with a tentative D call TRBD1 (5 bases). Sequencing used peripheral blood. This TCR was recovered from an adult man with Graves' ophthalmopathy. CDR3 amino acids: CASSFGTGGSYTF. In DNA, the CDR3 is TGCGCCAGCAGCTTTGGGACGGGCGGTAGCTACACCTTC.